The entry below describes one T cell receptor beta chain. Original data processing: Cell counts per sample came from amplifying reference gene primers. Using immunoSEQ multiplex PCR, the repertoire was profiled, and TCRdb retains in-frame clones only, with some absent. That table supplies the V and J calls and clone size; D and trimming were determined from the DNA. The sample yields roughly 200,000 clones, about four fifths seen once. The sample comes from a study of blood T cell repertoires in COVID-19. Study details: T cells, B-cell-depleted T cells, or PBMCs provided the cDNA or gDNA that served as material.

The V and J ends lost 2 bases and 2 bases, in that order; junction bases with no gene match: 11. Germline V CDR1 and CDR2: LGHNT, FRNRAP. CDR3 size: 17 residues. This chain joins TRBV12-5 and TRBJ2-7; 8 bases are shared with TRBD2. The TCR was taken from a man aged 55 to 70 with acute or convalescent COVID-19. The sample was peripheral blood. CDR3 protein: CASGLLRPAGGPYEQYF. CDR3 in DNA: TGTGCTAGTGGTTTGCTCCGACCTGCGGGAGGCCCCTACGAGCAGTACTTC.